A selection of T cell receptor beta chains follows, all from one sample in a study of siplizumab effects on memory and regulatory T cells. Repertoires were generated with immunoSEQ multiplex PCR, while TCRdb's copy carries only in-frame clones and drops some. The sample shows roughly 62,000 clones, 79% of them seen only once. Sequenced input: memory CD4+ T cells sorted from blood. Every receptor here comes from a human donor in good health. Both conserved end residues are part of each CDR3. D genes are given only for firm matches. A row's size may be missing; if present it is once, few, many or a size class.

>TRBJ2-7|.|TRBV28|TRBD1
CASSFSFGDRSSYEQYF
TGTGCCAGCAGTTTTAGTTTCGGGGACAGGAGCTCCTACGAGCAGTACTTC
>TRBJ2-7|.|TRBV5-6|.
CASSLGTVTYEQYF
TGTGCCAGCAGCTTAGGGACTGTCACCTACGAGCAGTACTTC
>TRBJ1-1|few|TRBV5-8|.
CASSLGHHSSEAFF
TGTGCCAGCAGCTTGGGACATCATAGCTCTGAAGCTTTCTTT
>TRBJ1-1|.|TRBV5-1|.
CASSFLTDNTEAFF
TGCGCCAGCAGCTTCCTGACCGATAACACTGAAGCTTTCTTT
>TRBJ1-3|.|TRBV7-2|.
CASSLAGVSGNTIYF
TGTGCCAGCAGCTTGGCAGGTGTCTCTGGAAACACCATATATTTT
>TRBJ1-2|.|TRBV5-6|TRBD1
CASSLDRVRTGNGYTF
TGTGCCAGCAGCTTGGACAGGGTTAGGACAGGGAATGGCTACACCTTC
>TRBJ2-1|.|TRBV11-2|TRBD2
CASSLDPSGGRHEQFF
TGTGCCAGCAGCTTAGATCCTAGCGGGGGAAGGCATGAGCAGTTCTTC
>TRBJ1-2|.|TRBV6-5|.
CASSYSSLTNYGYTF
TGTGCCAGCAGTTACTCTTCCCTTACTAACTATGGCTACACCTTC
>TRBJ2-5|.|TRBV6-1|.
CASSIQASQETQYF
TGTGCCAGCAGTATACAGGCATCACAAGAGACCCAGTACTTC
>TRBJ1-1|.|TRBV10-3|TRBD1
CAINVGTGNTEAFF
TGTGCCATCAATGTAGGGACAGGTAATACTGAAGCTTTCTTT
>TRBJ1-5|.|TRBV5-4|.
CASSIQGTHQPQHF
TGTGCCAGCAGCATACAGGGAACCCATCAGCCCCAGCATTTT
>TRBJ2-5|.|TRBV11-2|.
CASSPPGGVQETQYF
TGTGCCAGCAGCCCGCCAGGGGGGGTACAAGAGACCCAGTACTTC
>TRBJ1-6|few|TRBV28|.
CASRPQEAYGSPLHF
TGTGCCAGCAGACCGCAGGAGGCTTATGGTTCACCCCTCCACTTT
>TRBJ1-4|.|TRBV10-3|.
CAISETNEKLFF
TGTGCCATCAGTGAAACTAATGAAAAACTGTTTTTT
>TRBJ1-6|.|TRBV6-1|TRBD1
CASSEQDRASSPLHF
TGTGCCAGCAGTGAACAGGACAGGGCTAGTTCACCCCTCCACTTT